The 7 T cell receptor beta chains listed next were all sequenced from one sample in a study of cytomegalovirus exposure and HLA in healthy donors. The PCR contained 60 Vbeta and 13 Jbeta primers. Sequencing used immunoSEQ multiplex PCR; TCRdb keeps in-frame clones, though not all of them. This sample has over 200,000 clones; 60% to 80% occur once, and the top ten carry approximately 3.9%. Material: PBMCs. Receptors originate from a male donor in good health and CMV-seronegative.

With regard to this clone: In the same sample, other DNA sequences code for this CDR3. This chain joins TRBV2 and TRBJ2-7; 8 bases line up with TRBD1. The V gene's germline CDR1 is SNHLY and CDR2 FYNNEI. The V gene end was trimmed by 4 bases and the J gene end by 7 bases; junction bases not matched to a gene: 6. This CDR3 is 13 amino acids long. CDR3 coding DNA: TGTGCCAGCAGTGTGGACAGGGTTGTGGAGCAGTACTTC. As protein: CASSVDRVVEQYF.

The chain carries TRBV27 and TRBJ2-6, with unresolved D. Trimming pared 10 bases from V and 1 base from J, leaving 11 bases between. The CDR3 covers 14 residues. Germline V gene data show CDR1 as MNHEY and CDR2 as SMNVEV (reference sequence). CDR3 nucleotides: TGTGCCACCCGTCCACAGTCTGGGGCCAACGTCCTGACTTTC. It translates to CATRPQSGANVLTF.

V gene TRBV7-6 combines with J gene TRBJ2-1; 14 nucleotides align to TRBD2. The CDR3 sequence is 16 residues long. J lost 6 bases, V lost 1 base, and 2 bases had no gene match. Looked up from germline, CDR1 is SGHVS and CDR2 is FNYEAQ. The CDR3 DNA is TGTGCCAGCAGCTTAGAGGGACTAGCGGGAGTCAATGAGCAGTTCTTC. Protein sequence: CASSLEGLAGVNEQFF.

The rearrangement uses TRBV27 and TRBJ2-1; 12 bases align to TRBD2. Germline V gene sequence: CDR1 MNHEY, CDR2 SMNVEV (reference sequence). With V trimmed by 4 bases and J by 9 bases, 7 bases remained unmatched. The CDR3 extends over 15 amino acids. CDR3 residues: CASSSLAGGRSEQFF. The CDR3 DNA sequence: TGTGCCAGCAGTTCTCTAGCGGGAGGGAGAAGTGAGCAGTTCTTC.

In its sample, this clone was seen a few times. This chain links TRBV19 with TRBJ1-2, with 9 bases identical to TRBD1. V gave up 8 bases and J gave up 4 bases; unmatched junction bases: 11. This CDR3 has 15 amino acids. CDR1 and CDR2 from the germline V gene are LNHDA and SQIVND (reference sequence). CDR3 bases: TGTGCCAGTTCCACAGGGGGCGGCCTACTCTATGGCTACACCTTC. Its translation: CASSTGGGLLYGYTF.

The chain joins TRBV5-1 to TRBJ1-4; D ambiguous. CDR1 and CDR2 (germline): SGHRS, YFSETQ. V was pared by 4 bases and J by 0 bases, with 13 bases between. This CDR3 contains 16 residues. The CDR3 sequence: CASSQWARATNEKLFF. The CDR3 bases are TGCGCCAGCAGCCAGTGGGCCCGTGCAACTAATGAAAAACTGTTTTTT.

This clone was recorded a few times. V and J are TRBV9 and TRBJ2-3, with TRBD2 identical over 7 bases. Germline trimming cut 4 bases from V and 3 bases from J; bases unmatched to any gene: 8. The CDR3 covers 15 residues. Germline V lookup: CDR1 SGDLS, CDR2 YYNGEE. The CDR3 is CASSHSSGGTDTQYF. As DNA, the CDR3 is TGTGCCAGCAGCCATTCTAGCGGTGGAACAGATACGCAGTATTTT.